Below, one TCR beta chain is given with its context. This clonotype was recorded only once. Its antigen is currently not known. Base qualities are not recorded, but no much larger clone differs from it by a single base. Resting on one read, the evidence is weak. The approximately 39 donors, aged about 6 to 100 years, were systemically healthy Caucasian individuals from Russia. Roughly 10 milliliters of peripheral blood were drawn from each donor into EDTA-treated Vacutainer tubes. Ficoll-Paque density-gradient centrifugation was used to isolate PBMCs, with at least 7 million per sample. Trizol reagent was used to extract total RNA from PBMCs, with at least 5.5 micrograms per sample. Naive CD45RAhigh/CD27high T cell percentages were measured by flow cytometry on a PBMC aliquot from every donor. This specimen belongs to a study of blood T cells in healthy people across ages (dated by TCRdb to the mid-2010s). At the level of the whole study: In model experiments, template switching captured roughly one uniquely barcoded TCR beta cDNA molecule for every two T cells. The study measured age-related changes in TCR beta repertoire diversity using deep sequencing normalized with unique cDNA molecular identifiers. Donors were grouped into four age groups: young (average approximately 15 years), middle-aged (less than 40), aged (approximately 58) and long-lived (about 90). The study analyzed two additional independent replicas of 1 million unique cDNA reads from the same blood draw for two donors, one aged 18 to 29 and one aged 80 or older. General conclusions and limits of the study: Donor CMV infection status was unknown, potentially confounding age-related changes in expanded clonotypes. Total diversity estimates from one million sequenced T cells were considered lower bounds and underestimates. Observed TCR beta diversity per million T cells fell roughly linearly with age, and a significant reduction was already apparent by age around 40. Since profiling was done on bulk unsorted PBMCs, naive and antigen-experienced compartments could not be conclusively compared. Compared with the aged group, more naive CD4+ T cells, fewer expanded clones and increased TCR diversity were shown by the long-lived group, suggesting age selection. A strong correlation was found between observed TCR beta diversity and the percentage of naive T cells measured by flow cytometry.

Inclusive of the bounding cysteine and phenylalanine, the CDR3 is 15 residues long. The entry retains the CDR3 DNA only, 45 bases that are in frame from base 1. CDR1 SGHTA and CDR2 FQGNSA were looked up in the germline V gene. The junction carries 16 bases between V and J, which are trimmed by 1 base and 7 bases respectively. Library preparation used 5' RACE. Sequencing used an Illumina HiSeq 2500. A second PCR of 7 to 11 cycles was performed with a sample-barcoded 5' primer and a J-beta primer mix. A unique molecular identifier was introduced onto each TCR beta cDNA molecule by a template-switch 5' adaptor carrying 12 random nucleotides. Each sample yielded at least 3 million CDR3-containing paired-end reads. First-strand cDNA synthesis was performed from all RNA using the Mint cDNA synthesis kit, with priming by a TRBC-specific oligonucleotide. Following uracil-DNA glycosylase treatment, all cDNA underwent a first 18-cycle PCR with the universal primers M1SS and BC2_uni_R. As for the original processing: Each sample was normalized by randomly selecting 1 million high-quality reads, each carrying a distinct molecular identifier. Reads with shared molecular identifiers were discarded instead of being binned into consensus sequences. MiTCR, with a Q25 quality threshold and the strictest error-elimination algorithm, was used for CDR3 identification, clonotype clustering and error correction. A nonparametric unseen species model with Euler transformation was used to estimate a lower bound on total TCR beta diversity. The public sequencing data were trimmed at Q25 with fastp and processed into clonotypes with MiXCR by TCRdb, which kept only in-frame beta chains. Here each entry gathers all rows of one CDR3 protein and keeps the most common genes and DNA. The V and J calls come from TCRdb's annotation, not from the publication. The sample table lists some 940,000 distinct CDR3 sequences, roughly 29% of them with a count of one. In total, the top ten clones hold around 9.6% of the sample.

The same data also went into a second study, on T cells of mothers and their children. As the second publication notes: Donors were nine systemically healthy Caucasian individuals: three mothers and their six children. cDNA synthesis consumed the entire amount of extracted RNA, loaded at approximately 1.4 ug RNA in each 15 ul reaction. In the second PCR, the M1S primer introduced both the sample barcodes and 2-4 random nucleotides. Each mother yielded over 9.5 million TCR beta CDR3 reads and each child about 3 million reads. Thymic selection similarly shapes TCR recombination output in related and unrelated pairs, with minor effect from inherited differences. Normalized repertoire overlap was always slightly but never significantly higher in related than unrelated mother-child pairs. With a sensitivity of about 100 clones per million clonotypes, no persistent microchimeric T cell clones were detected. Deep NGS was used in the study to compare the TCR beta repertoires of mothers and children and to look for features that separate related mother-child pairs from unrelated individuals. The mean age was around 40 +/- 4 years for the mothers and approximately 11 +/- 4 years for the children. After adapters were ligated using NEBNext reagents, the libraries underwent 100+100 nt paired-end sequencing on an Illumina HiSeq 2000. To prevent cross-contamination, the mother and child libraries were prepared one month apart and sequenced in separate runs. Each donor had between roughly 450,000 and 2,100,000 distinct TCR beta clonotypes identified. Naive TCR beta clonotypes were estimated from low-frequency clonotypes matched to each donor's FACS-determined naive share, without sorting.

This receptor was identified in a woman in her thirties or forties in good health. The chain couples TRBV7-2 to TRBJ1-1; there is no confident call for the D gene. Material: blood. The nucleotide sequence reads as follows: TGTGCCAGCAGCTTAGAGGTTTCAAGAGCGTTTGAAGCTTTCTTT. It is translated as CASSLEVSRAFEAFF.